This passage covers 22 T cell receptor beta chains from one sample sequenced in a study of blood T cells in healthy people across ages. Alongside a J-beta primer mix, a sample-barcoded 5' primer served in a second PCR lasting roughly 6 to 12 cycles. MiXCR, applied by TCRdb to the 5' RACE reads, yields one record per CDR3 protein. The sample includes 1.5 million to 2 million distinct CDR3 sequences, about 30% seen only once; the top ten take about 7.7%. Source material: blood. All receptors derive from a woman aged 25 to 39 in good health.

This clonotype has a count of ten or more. The CDR3 nucleotides read TGTGCCAGCAGTGACAGGGGCGCTAACTATGGCTACACCTTC. Its translation: CASSDRGANYGYTF. The J gene is TRBJ1-2, the V gene TRBV6-2 or TRBV6-3; TRBD1 aligns across 8 bases. The CDR3 has 14 residues. Losses at the gene ends were 5 bases for V and 0 bases for J; bases not matched to a gene: 2. CDR1 and CDR2 from the germline V gene are MNHEY and SVGEGT.

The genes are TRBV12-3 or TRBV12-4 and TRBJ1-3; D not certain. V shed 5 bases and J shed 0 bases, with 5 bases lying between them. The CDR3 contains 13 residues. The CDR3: CASSVFSGNTIYF. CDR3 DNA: TGTGCCAGCAGTGTTTTCTCTGGAAACACCATATATTTT.

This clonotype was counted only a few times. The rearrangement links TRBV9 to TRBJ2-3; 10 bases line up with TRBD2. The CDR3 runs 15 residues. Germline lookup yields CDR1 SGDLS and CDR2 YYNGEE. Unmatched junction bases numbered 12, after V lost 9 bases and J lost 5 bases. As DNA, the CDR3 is TGTGCCACTAGCGGGAGTGGGGAGATTGAAGATACGCAGTATTTT. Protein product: CATSGSGEIEDTQYF.

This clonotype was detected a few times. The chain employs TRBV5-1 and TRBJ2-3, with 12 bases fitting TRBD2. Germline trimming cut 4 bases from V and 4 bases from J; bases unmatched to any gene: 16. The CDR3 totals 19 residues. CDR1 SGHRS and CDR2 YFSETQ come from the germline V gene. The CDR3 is CASSPLAGGRGGQADTQYF. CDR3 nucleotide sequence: TGCGCCAGCAGCCCTCTAGCGGGGGGGCGCGGTGGGCAGGCAGATACGCAGTATTTT.

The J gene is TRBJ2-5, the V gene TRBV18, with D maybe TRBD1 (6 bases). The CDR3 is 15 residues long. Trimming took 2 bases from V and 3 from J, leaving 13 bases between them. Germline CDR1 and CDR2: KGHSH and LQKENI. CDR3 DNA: TGTGCCAGCTCACCAGGAGAGTACAGGGAAGAGACCCAGTACTTC. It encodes CASSPGEYREETQYF.

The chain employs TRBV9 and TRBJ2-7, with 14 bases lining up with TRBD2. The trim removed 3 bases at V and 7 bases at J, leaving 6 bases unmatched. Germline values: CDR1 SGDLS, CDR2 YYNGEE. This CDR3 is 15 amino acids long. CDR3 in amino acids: CASSAGLAGAREQYF. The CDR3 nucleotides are TGTGCCAGCAGCGCGGGACTAGCGGGAGCGCGGGAGCAGTACTTC.

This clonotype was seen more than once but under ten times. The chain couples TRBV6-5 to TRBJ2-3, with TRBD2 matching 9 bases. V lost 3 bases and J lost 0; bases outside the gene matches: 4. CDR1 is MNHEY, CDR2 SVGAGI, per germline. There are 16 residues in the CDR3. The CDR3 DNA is TGTGCCAGCAGTTATTTTCTAGCGGGGAGCACAGATACGCAGTATTTT. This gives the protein CASSYFLAGSTDTQYF.

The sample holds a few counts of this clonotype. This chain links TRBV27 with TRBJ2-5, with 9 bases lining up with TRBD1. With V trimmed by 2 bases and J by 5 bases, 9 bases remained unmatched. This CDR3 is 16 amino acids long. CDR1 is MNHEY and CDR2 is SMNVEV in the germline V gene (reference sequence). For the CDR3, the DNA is TGTGCCAGCAGTTTAAATATCTGGGACAGGGCTGAGACCCAGTACTTC. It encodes CASSLNIWDRAETQYF.

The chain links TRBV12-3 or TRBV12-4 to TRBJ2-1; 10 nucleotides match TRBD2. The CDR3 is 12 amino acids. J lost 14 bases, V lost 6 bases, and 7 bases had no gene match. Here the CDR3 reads CASSPSGRGKFF. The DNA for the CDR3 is TGTGCCAGCAGCCCCAGCGGGAGGGGCAAGTTCTTC.

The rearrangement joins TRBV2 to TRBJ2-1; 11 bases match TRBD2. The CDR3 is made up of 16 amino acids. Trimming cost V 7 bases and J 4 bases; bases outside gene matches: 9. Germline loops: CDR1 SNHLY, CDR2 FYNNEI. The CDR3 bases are TGTGCCAGCACCCGACTTAGCGGGGGGGATTACAATGAGCAGTTCTTC. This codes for CASTRLSGGDYNEQFF.

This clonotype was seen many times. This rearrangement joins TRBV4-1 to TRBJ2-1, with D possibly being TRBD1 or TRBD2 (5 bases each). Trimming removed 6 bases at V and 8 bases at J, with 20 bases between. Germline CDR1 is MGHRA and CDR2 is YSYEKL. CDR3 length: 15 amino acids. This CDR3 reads CASSPSGRRIDEQFF. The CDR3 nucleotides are TGCGCCAGCAGTCCATCGGGGCGACGGATTGATGAGCAGTTCTTC.

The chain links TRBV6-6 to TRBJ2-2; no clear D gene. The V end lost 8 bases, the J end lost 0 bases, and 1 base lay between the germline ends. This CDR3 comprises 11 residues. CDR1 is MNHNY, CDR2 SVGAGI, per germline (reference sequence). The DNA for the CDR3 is TGTGCCAGCGCGAACACCGGGGAGCTGTTTTTT. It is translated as CASANTGELFF.

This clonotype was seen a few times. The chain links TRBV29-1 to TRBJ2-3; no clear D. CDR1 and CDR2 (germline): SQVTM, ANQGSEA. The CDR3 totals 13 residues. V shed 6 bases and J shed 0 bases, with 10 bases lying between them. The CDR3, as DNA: TGCAGCGTCCTGCTCCCCAGCACAGATACGCAGTATTTT. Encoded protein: CSVLLPSTDTQYF.

As DNA, the CDR3 is TGTGCCAGCAGCCGGACAGAGGGAACATTTACAGATACGCAGTATTTT. Protein product: CASSRTEGTFTDTQYF. The chain couples TRBV5-6 to TRBJ2-3; D is possibly TRBD1 (6 bases). The V gene lost 4 bases and the J gene lost 3 bases, with 18 bases spanning the gap. CDR3 length equals 16 residues. The V gene's germline CDR1 is SGHDT and CDR2 YYEEEE.

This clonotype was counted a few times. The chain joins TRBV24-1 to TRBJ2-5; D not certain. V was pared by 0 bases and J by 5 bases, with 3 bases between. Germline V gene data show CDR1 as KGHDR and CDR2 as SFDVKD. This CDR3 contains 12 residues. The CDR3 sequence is CATSDLKETQYF. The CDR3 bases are TGTGCCACCAGTGATTTGAAGGAGACCCAGTACTTC.

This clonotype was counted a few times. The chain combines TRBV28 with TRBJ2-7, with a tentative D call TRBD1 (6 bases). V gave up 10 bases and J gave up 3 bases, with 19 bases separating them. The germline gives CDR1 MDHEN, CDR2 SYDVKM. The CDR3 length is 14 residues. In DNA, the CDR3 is TGTGCCATCGGAGGACAGCCGCTAAGCTACGAGCAGTACTTC. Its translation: CAIGGQPLSYEQYF.

CDR3 bases: TGTTCCAACAGCCCCCCCACTAGCGGAGAGACCCAGTACTTC. Translating gives CSNSPPTSGETQYF. This rearrangement joins TRBV7-9 to TRBJ2-5; TRBD2 agrees at 8 bases. Germline V gives CDR1 SEHNR, CDR2 FQNEAQ (reference sequence). The CDR3 extends over 14 amino acids.

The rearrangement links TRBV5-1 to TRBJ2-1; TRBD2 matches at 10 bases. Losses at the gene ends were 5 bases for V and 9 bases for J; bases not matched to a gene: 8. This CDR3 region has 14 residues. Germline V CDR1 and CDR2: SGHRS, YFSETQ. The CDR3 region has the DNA TGCGCCAGCAGAGCTAGCGGGAGTAGGGGTGAGCAGTTCTTC. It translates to CASRASGSRGEQFF.

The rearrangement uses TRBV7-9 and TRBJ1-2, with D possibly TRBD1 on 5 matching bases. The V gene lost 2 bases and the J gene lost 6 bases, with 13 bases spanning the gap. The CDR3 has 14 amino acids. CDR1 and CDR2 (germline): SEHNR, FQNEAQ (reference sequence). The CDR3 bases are TGTGCCAGCAGCTTAAGAGGACAAGTCGATGGCTACACCTTC. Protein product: CASSLRGQVDGYTF.

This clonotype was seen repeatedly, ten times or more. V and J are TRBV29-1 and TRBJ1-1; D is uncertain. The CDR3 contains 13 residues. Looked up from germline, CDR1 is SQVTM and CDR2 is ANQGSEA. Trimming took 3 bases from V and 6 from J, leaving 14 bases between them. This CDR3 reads CSVEGLLYAEAFF. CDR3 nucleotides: TGCAGCGTTGAGGGGTTATTGTACGCTGAAGCTTTCTTT.

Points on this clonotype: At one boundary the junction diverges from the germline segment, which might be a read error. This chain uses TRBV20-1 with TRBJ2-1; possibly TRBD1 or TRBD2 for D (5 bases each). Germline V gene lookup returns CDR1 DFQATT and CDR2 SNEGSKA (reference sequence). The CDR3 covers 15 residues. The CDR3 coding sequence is TGCAGTGCTATCCCTTTTTTGGGGGTTTACAATAAGCAGTTCTTC. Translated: CSAIPFLGVYNKQFF.

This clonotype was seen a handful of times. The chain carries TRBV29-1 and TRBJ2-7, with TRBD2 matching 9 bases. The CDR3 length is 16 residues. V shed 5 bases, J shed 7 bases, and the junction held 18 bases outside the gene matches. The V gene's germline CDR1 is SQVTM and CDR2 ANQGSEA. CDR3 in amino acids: CSVLPRLAGVGNEQYF. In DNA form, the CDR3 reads TGCAGCGTTCTGCCGCGTTTAGCGGGAGTGGGTAATGAGCAGTACTTC.